This is a list of T cell receptor beta chains from one sample in a study of cytomegalovirus exposure and HLA in healthy donors. Here immunoSEQ multiplex PCR was the method, and the copy in TCRdb shows in-frame clones only, minus some. The sample carries 120,000 to 150,000 clones, approximately 65% recorded once. What was sequenced was PBMCs. These receptor sequences come from a woman aged 60-75 years in good health and CMV-seronegative. Both conserved end residues are part of each CDR3. The order of the fields is D gene, clone size, J gene, CDR3 length, V gene, CDR3 protein, CDR3 DNA. D genes are given only for firm matches. Rows may omit the clone size; those that give it use once, few, many or a size class.

D: TRBD1; size: -; J: TRBJ1-1; length: 14; V: TRBV4-3; CDR3: CASSQAGQGEKAFF; DNA: TGCGCCAGCAGCCAGGCTGGACAGGGGGAAAAAGCTTTCTTT
D: -; size: -; J: TRBJ1-2; length: 15; V: TRBV5-3; CDR3: CARSLKGTSNYGYTF; DNA: TGTGCCAGAAGCTTGAAGGGGACATCTAACTATGGCTACACCTTC
D: -; size: -; J: TRBJ1-4; length: 14; V: TRBV9; CDR3: CASSPAGANEKLFF; DNA: TGTGCCAGCAGCCCCGCCGGGGCTAATGAAAAACTGTTTTTT
D: -; size: -; J: TRBJ2-2; length: 15; V: TRBV5-1; CDR3: CASSLALPPTGELFF; DNA: TGCGCCAGCAGCCTAGCTCTCCCCCCCACCGGGGAGCTGTTTTTT
D: TRBD2; size: -; J: TRBJ2-5; length: 17; V: TRBV5-1; CDR3: CASSLGGLAGWQGAQYF; DNA: TGCGCCAGCAGCTTGGGCGGACTAGCGGGCTGGCAGGGGGCCCAGTACTTC
D: TRBD1; size: -; J: TRBJ1-1; length: 14; V: TRBV2; CDR3: CASRDRGSNTEAFF; DNA: TGTGCCAGCAGAGACAGGGGTTCCAACACTGAAGCTTTCTTT
D: TRBD1; size: few; J: TRBJ2-7; length: 15; V: TRBV6-6; CDR3: CASSRYYGQGGEQYF; DNA: TGTGCCAGCAGCCGATATTATGGACAGGGCGGCGAGCAGTACTTC
D: -; size: few; J: TRBJ2-6; length: 15; V: TRBV9; CDR3: CASSPGPLGANVLTF; DNA: TGTGCCAGCAGCCCAGGGCCTCTTGGGGCCAACGTCCTGACTTTC
D: -; size: once; J: TRBJ2-1; length: 11; V: TRBV7-6; CDR3: CASSHSNEQFF; DNA: TGTGCCAGCAGCCACTCCAATGAGCAGTTCTTC
D: TRBD1; size: few; J: TRBJ1-1; length: 16; V: TRBV25-1; CDR3: CASSESRGQGGRRAFF; DNA: TGTGCCAGCAGTGAATCGAGGGGACAGGGAGGTCGGAGAGCTTTCTTT
D: TRBD1; size: -; J: TRBJ2-7; length: 15; V: TRBV6-5; CDR3: CASSNRGGPTYEQYF; DNA: TGTGCCAGCAGCAACCGAGGGGGCCCAACCTACGAGCAGTACTTC
D: -; size: -; J: TRBJ2-3; length: 14; V: TRBV6-6; CDR3: CASSYPAKGDTQYF; DNA: TGTGCCAGCAGTTACCCAGCTAAGGGGGATACGCAGTATTTT
D: TRBD2; size: few; J: TRBJ2-1; length: 16; V: TRBV7-9; CDR3: CASSTTSGGRFNEQFF; DNA: TGTGCCAGCAGCACCACTAGCGGGGGGCGATTCAATGAGCAGTTCTTC
D: TRBD2; size: -; J: TRBJ2-1; length: 15; V: TRBV7-2; CDR3: CASSRGLAGFNEQFF; DNA: TGTGCCAGCAGCCGGGGACTAGCGGGGTTCAATGAGCAGTTCTTC
D: TRBD2; size: -; J: TRBJ2-4; length: 17; V: TRBV9; CDR3: CASSVEASGGAKNIQYF; DNA: TGTGCCAGCAGCGTAGAGGCTAGCGGGGGAGCCAAAAACATTCAGTACTTC
D: TRBD1; size: -; J: TRBJ1-1; length: 15; V: TRBV19; CDR3: CASSQPGQKNTEAFF; DNA: TGTGCCAGTAGCCAGCCGGGACAGAAGAACACTGAAGCTTTCTTT
D: -; size: few; J: TRBJ2-7; length: 14; V: TRBV5-1; CDR3: CASSRATGSYEQYF; DNA: TGCGCCAGCAGTAGAGCCACGGGATCCTACGAGCAGTACTTC
D: TRBD2; size: few; J: TRBJ2-1; length: 15; V: TRBV19; CDR3: CASRTGTSGSNEQFF; DNA: TGTGCCAGCAGAACCGGGACTAGCGGGAGTAATGAGCAGTTCTTC
D: -; size: once; J: TRBJ1-5; length: 14; V: TRBV18; CDR3: CASSSERGGQPQHF; DNA: TGTGCCAGCTCCAGCGAAAGGGGAGGTCAGCCCCAGCATTTT
D: TRBD1; size: -; J: TRBJ1-1; length: 18; V: TRBV7-8; CDR3: CASSSPGGTGAINTEAFF; DNA: TGTGCCAGCAGCTCCCCGGGCGGGACAGGAGCCATTAACACTGAAGCTTTCTTT
D: -; size: -; J: TRBJ1-6; length: 13; V: TRBV7-2; CDR3: CASSGADNSPLHF; DNA: TGTGCCAGCAGCGGAGCAGATAATTCACCCCTCCACTTT
D: TRBD1; size: few; J: TRBJ1-3; length: 15; V: TRBV5-4; CDR3: CASSMDRVTGNTIYF; DNA: TGTGCCAGCAGCATGGACAGGGTCACTGGAAACACCATATATTTT
D: -; size: -; J: TRBJ1-3; length: 14; V: TRBV4-3; CDR3: CASSPGGIGNTIYF; DNA: TGCGCCAGCAGCCCCGGGGGTATTGGAAACACCATATATTTT
D: -; size: once; J: TRBJ1-5; length: 12; V: TRBV19; CDR3: CASTDFNQPQHF; DNA: TGTGCCAGCACGGACTTCAACCAGCCCCAGCATTTT
D: -; size: -; J: TRBJ2-3; length: 18; V: TRBV9; CDR3: CASSLTGAGRGVTNTQYF; DNA: TGTGCCAGCAGCTTAACCGGGGCGGGCAGGGGGGTCACGAATACGCAGTATTTT
D: -; size: once; J: TRBJ1-1; length: 13; V: TRBV7-3; CDR3: CASSLARNTEAFF; DNA: TGTGCCAGCAGCTTAGCCAGGAACACTGAAGCTTTCTTT
D: TRBD1; size: -; J: TRBJ2-7; length: 13; V: TRBV28; CDR3: CASTQTGPYEQYF; DNA: TGTGCCAGCACCCAGACAGGGCCATACGAGCAGTACTTC
D: TRBD1; size: few; J: TRBJ2-5; length: 13; V: TRBV18; CDR3: CASSRTGKETQYF; DNA: TGTGCCAGCTCGCGGACAGGAAAAGAGACCCAGTACTTC
D: TRBD1; size: -; J: TRBJ1-4; length: 14; V: TRBV19; CDR3: CASDSGQGSEKLFF; DNA: TGTGCCAGTGATTCGGGACAGGGTAGTGAAAAACTGTTTTTT
D: TRBD1; size: -; J: TRBJ1-2; length: 16; V: TRBV19; CDR3: CASSQRQGAAGYGYTF; DNA: TGTGCCAGTAGTCAGCGTCAGGGGGCTGCGGGCTATGGCTACACCTTC
D: -; size: -; J: TRBJ1-1; length: 13; V: TRBV28; CDR3: CASRPGGRTEAFF; DNA: TGTGCCAGTCGTCCGGGGGGGCGGACTGAAGCTTTCTTT
D: TRBD2; size: -; J: TRBJ2-7; length: 16; V: TRBV5-1; CDR3: CASSPKAGDISYEQYF; DNA: TGCGCCAGCAGCCCGAAGGCGGGGGATATCTCCTACGAGCAGTACTTC
D: TRBD2; size: -; J: TRBJ2-7; length: 16; V: TRBV27; CDR3: CASSFNPTSGRYEQYF; DNA: TGTGCCAGCAGTTTCAACCCGACTAGCGGGAGATACGAGCAGTACTTC
D: TRBD1; size: -; J: TRBJ1-2; length: 15; V: TRBV6-1; CDR3: CASSESKRTGRGYTF; DNA: TGTGCCAGCAGTGAGTCAAAAAGGACAGGGAGAGGCTACACCTTC
D: TRBD2; size: -; J: TRBJ2-5; length: 15; V: TRBV5-6; CDR3: CASSPGGGMAETQYF; DNA: TGTGCCAGCAGCCCGGGAGGGGGAATGGCAGAGACCCAGTACTTC
D: TRBD2; size: few; J: TRBJ2-1; length: 12; V: TRBV6-5; CDR3: CASRSPGLAKFF; DNA: TGTGCCAGCAGGTCACCGGGACTAGCGAAATTCTTC
D: TRBD1; size: -; J: TRBJ2-2; length: 16; V: TRBV7-8; CDR3: CASSKRTGVNTGELFF; DNA: TGTGCCAGCAGCAAAAGGACAGGAGTGAACACCGGGGAGCTGTTTTTT
D: TRBD2; size: few; J: TRBJ2-1; length: 15; V: TRBV5-1; CDR3: CASSLLAGGTSEQFF; DNA: TGCGCCAGCAGCTTATTAGCGGGGGGGACGAGTGAGCAGTTCTTC
D: -; size: -; J: TRBJ1-1; length: 13; V: TRBV6-5; CDR3: CASKAGGKTEAFF; DNA: TGTGCCAGCAAGGCGGGGGGCAAAACTGAAGCTTTCTTT
D: -; size: -; J: TRBJ2-3; length: 14; V: TRBV9; CDR3: CASSVVGEADTQYF; DNA: TGTGCCAGCAGCGTAGTTGGGGAGGCAGATACGCAGTATTTT
D: -; size: many; J: TRBJ1-2; length: 13; V: TRBV7-2; CDR3: CASSPGVPYGYTF; DNA: TGTGCCAGCAGCCCCGGAGTCCCTTACGGCTACACCTTC
D: TRBD2; size: -; J: TRBJ2-5; length: 15; V: TRBV19; CDR3: CASSRLAEYQETQYF; DNA: TGTGCCAGTAGCCGACTAGCGGAGTACCAAGAGACCCAGTACTTC
D: TRBD1; size: -; J: TRBJ1-5; length: 14; V: TRBV10-3; CDR3: CAISEGQGGQPQHF; DNA: TGTGCCATCAGTGAAGGACAGGGAGGACAGCCCCAGCATTTT
D: -; size: -; J: TRBJ2-3; length: 14; V: TRBV7-9; CDR3: CASQRGGGTDTQYF; DNA: TGTGCCAGCCAAAGAGGTGGTGGCACAGATACGCAGTATTTT
D: TRBD2; size: few; J: TRBJ2-7; length: 17; V: TRBV6-9; CDR3: CASSYTASGGATYEQYF; DNA: TGTGCCAGCAGTTACACGGCCTCCGGGGGGGCGACCTACGAGCAGTACTTC
D: TRBD2; size: -; J: TRBJ2-2; length: 17; V: TRBV18; CDR3: CASSPPGLAVPTGELFF; DNA: TGTGCCAGCTCACCCCCCGGACTAGCGGTTCCTACCGGGGAGCTGTTTTTT
D: -; size: -; J: TRBJ2-7; length: 14; V: TRBV7-9; CDR3: CASSLSGKTYEQYF; DNA: TGTGCCAGCAGCTTAAGCGGAAAGACCTACGAGCAGTACTTC
D: TRBD2; size: few; J: TRBJ2-2; length: 15; V: TRBV11-2; CDR3: CASSLVAGGTGELFF; DNA: TGTGCCAGCAGCTTAGTTGCGGGAGGCACCGGGGAGCTGTTTTTT
D: -; size: once; J: TRBJ2-2; length: 16; V: TRBV29-1; CDR3: CSVEGGVGGSTGELFF; DNA: TGCAGCGTTGAAGGAGGGGTAGGGGGAAGCACCGGGGAGCTGTTTTTT
D: TRBD2; size: -; J: TRBJ2-5; length: 15; V: TRBV5-1; CDR3: CASSYVAGARETQYF; DNA: TGCGCCAGCAGCTACGTAGCGGGGGCGCGGGAGACCCAGTACTTC
D: TRBD1; size: -; J: TRBJ1-5; length: 15; V: TRBV5-1; CDR3: CASREGAGSNQPQHF; DNA: TGCGCCAGCAGGGAGGGGGCTGGGAGCAATCAGCCCCAGCATTTT
D: -; size: -; J: TRBJ2-3; length: 18; V: TRBV14; CDR3: CASSQDLFRASSTDTQYF; DNA: TGTGCCAGCAGCCAAGATTTGTTTCGAGCCTCTAGCACAGATACGCAGTATTTT
D: -; size: -; J: TRBJ2-2; length: 14; V: TRBV7-9; CDR3: CASSPSGVTGELFF; DNA: TGTGCCAGCAGCCCCTCGGGGGTTACCGGGGAGCTGTTTTTT
D: TRBD2; size: few; J: TRBJ2-3; length: 18; V: TRBV6-1; CDR3: CASSEDGGGRASTDTQYF; DNA: TGTGCCAGCAGTGAAGACGGCGGCGGGAGGGCTAGCACAGATACGCAGTATTTT
D: TRBD1; size: -; J: TRBJ1-1; length: 15; V: TRBV5-4; CDR3: CASSPRQGEVTEAFF; DNA: TGTGCCAGCAGCCCCAGGCAGGGGGAGGTAACTGAAGCTTTCTTT
D: -; size: few; J: TRBJ1-6; length: 15; V: TRBV6-5; CDR3: CASSRSGTYNSPLHF; DNA: TGTGCCAGCAGCAGGTCAGGGACCTATAATTCACCCCTCCACTTT
D: TRBD1; size: -; J: TRBJ2-1; length: 11; V: TRBV20-1; CDR3: CSGGQGYEQFF; DNA: TGCAGTGGGGGACAGGGCTATGAGCAGTTCTTC
D: -; size: once; J: TRBJ2-1; length: 15; V: TRBV5-6; CDR3: CASSFTRGPMDEQFF; DNA: TGTGCCAGCAGCTTTACTAGAGGGCCAATGGATGAGCAGTTCTTC
D: TRBD1; size: few; J: TRBJ1-2; length: 13; V: TRBV2; CDR3: CASSEDRGLGYTF; DNA: TGTGCCAGCAGTGAGGACAGGGGGCTGGGCTACACCTTC